A selection of T cell receptor beta chains follows, all from one sample in a study of identical twins. Each CDR3 protein gets one entry after TCRdb re-called the 5' RACE reads with MiXCR. The sample includes just under 550,000 distinct CDR3 sequences, about 15% of them seen just once. The same specimen was also included in a second study, on yellow fever vaccine responses in identical twins.

What was sequenced was CD4+ T cells sorted from blood. The receptors come from a woman aged 18-35 years in good health. CDR3s include the opening cysteine and the closing phenylalanine or tryptophan. A D gene is named only where the DNA matches it firmly. Expanded clones get a size class; other rows say once, few or many, or leave the size out.

TGCAGCGTCGGGACAGGGACCTTAGATACGCAGTATTTT	CSVGTGTLDTQYF	TRBD1	.	TRBV29-1	TRBJ2-3
TGTGCCAGCAGACGACTAGCGGGGCACTACGAGCAGTACTTC	CASRRLAGHYEQYF	TRBD2	few	TRBV28	TRBJ2-7
TGTGCCAGCAGTTACTCGGGGCTAGCGGCCGAGACCCAGTACTTC	CASSYSGLAAETQYF	TRBD2	.	TRBV6-5	TRBJ2-5
TGTGCCAGCAGCTGGACAGAAAACACCGGGGAGCTGTTTTTT	CASSWTENTGELFF	.	many	TRBV12-3/TRBV12-4	TRBJ2-2
TGTGCCAGCAGCTTAGCGGCAGGGGGTGAGCAGTTCTTC	CASSLAAGGEQFF	TRBD1	few	TRBV7-9	TRBJ2-1
TGCAGTGCTCTCGGGACGGAGAACACTGAAGCTTTCTTT	CSALGTENTEAFF	.	.	TRBV20-1	TRBJ1-1
TGCAGTGCTAAAACCGGGACTAGCATTAGCAGGGAGCTGTTTTTT	CSAKTGTSISRELFF	TRBD2	.	TRBV20-1	TRBJ2-2
TGCAGTGCAGGGAGGCTCTCCTACAATGAGCAGTTCTTC	CSAGRLSYNEQFF	.	.	TRBV20-1	TRBJ2-1
TGTGCCAGCAGCCAAGAAGTAGACACCGTTACTTTCTTT	CASSQEVDTVTFF	.	.	TRBV14	TRBJ1-1
TGTGCCAGCAGTGATAGACTCACCGGGGAGCTGTTTTTT	CASSDRLTGELFF	.	few	TRBV2	TRBJ2-2
TGTGCCAGCAGCCTAAGCCGGGACAGTCCCTACGAGCAGTACTTC	CASSLSRDSPYEQYF	TRBD1	many	TRBV6-2/TRBV6-3	TRBJ2-7
TGTGCCATCAGCGGACAGGGGACCAACTATGGCTACACCTTC	CAISGQGTNYGYTF	TRBD1	few	TRBV10-3	TRBJ1-2
TGCGCCAGCAGCCGCGAACGGGGGTTCGGGGAGCTGTTTTTT	CASSRERGFGELFF	.	.	TRBV4-1	TRBJ2-2
TGTGCCATCCGCGCGGGAGCGGGAGAGGGTGAGCAGTTCTTC	CAIRAGAGEGEQFF	TRBD2	.	TRBV10-3	TRBJ2-1
TGCGCCAGCAGCTCCCTACCCGTGGATGGAGGCTCCTACGAGCAGTACTTC	CASSSLPVDGGSYEQYF	.	.	TRBV5-1	TRBJ2-7
TGCGCCAGCAGTCGAGGACAGGTCCAAGAGACCCAGTACTTC	CASSRGQVQETQYF	TRBD1	many	TRBV10-1	TRBJ2-5
TGCGCCAGCAGCCACGGGACAGGGACTAATGAAAAACTGTTTTTT	CASSHGTGTNEKLFF	TRBD1	.	TRBV5-1	TRBJ1-4
TGTGCCATCAGGAAGGACAGGGGGCAAACTGAAGCTTTCTTT	CAIRKDRGQTEAFF	TRBD1	few	TRBV10-3	TRBJ1-1
TGCAGTGCTCTCGGACTATCAGGGGAGACCCAGTACTTC	CSALGLSGETQYF	.	few	TRBV20-1	TRBJ2-5
TGTGCCAGCAGCCAGGGTTTCGGCAATCAGCCCCAGCATTTT	CASSQGFGNQPQHF	.	.	TRBV3-1	TRBJ1-5
TGTGCCTGCGGGGGGGCAGTTTCGACAGATACGCAGTATTTT	CACGGAVSTDTQYF	TRBD2	once	TRBV19	TRBJ2-3
TGCGCCAGCAGCTCTCGGACAAGTATGAACACTGAAGCTTTCTTT	CASSSRTSMNTEAFF	.	.	TRBV4-1	TRBJ1-1
TGTGCCAGCAGCTTGGTGCGGGAACCATCATACTTC	CASSLVREPSYF	.	few	TRBV5-5	TRBJ2-7
TGTGCCAGCAGTCCCTACCCGGAAGAGGTGGGCAATCAGCCCCAGCATTTT	CASSPYPEEVGNQPQHF	.	few	TRBV6-1	TRBJ1-5
TGTGCCATCAGTGACCTTACTAGCAGAAGGTTCGCGGCGAACACCGGGGAGCTGTTTTTT	CAISDLTSRRFAANTGELFF	.	.	TRBV10-3	TRBJ2-2
TGTGCCAGCAGTGAAAGGGTAGCGGGAGGGCAAAGGGAGCAGTACTTC	CASSERVAGGQREQYF	TRBD2	.	TRBV2	TRBJ2-7
TGTGCCACCAGCAGACGCGGGACAGAGCAATATCACGGTTACGAGCAGTACTTC	CATSRRGTEQYHGYEQYF	.	few	TRBV15	TRBJ2-7
TGTGCCACCAGTGATTTTGGCGGGGCCCTGTACTTC	CATSDFGGALYF	.	.	TRBV24-1	TRBJ2-5
TGCGCCAGCAGCTTGGGGTGGAATCTAGAGACCCAGTACTTC	CASSLGWNLETQYF	.	few	TRBV5-1	TRBJ2-5
TGTGCCATCAGCACCTACGGAGGGGACACCGGGGAGCTGTTTTTT	CAISTYGGDTGELFF	.	.	TRBV10-3	TRBJ2-2
TGCAGTGCTAGAATGAGTGCAGGGGGTAAGAACTATGGCTACACCTTC	CSARMSAGGKNYGYTF	TRBD1	.	TRBV20-1	TRBJ1-2
TGTGCCAGCAGCCAAGTCGGGAGGGTTCATGAGCAGTTCTTC	CASSQVGRVHEQFF	TRBD2	few	TRBV3-1	TRBJ2-1
TGTGCCAGCAGGACTTGGGACAGGGAGAACATTCAGTACTTC	CASRTWDRENIQYF	TRBD1	many	TRBV12-3/TRBV12-4	TRBJ2-4
TGTGCCAGCAAATTGGGTTATAGCAATCAGCCCCAGCATTTT	CASKLGYSNQPQHF	.	few	TRBV6-1	TRBJ1-5
TGTGCCAGCAGCTTAGTACGGAATCTTGAGCAGTTCTTC	CASSLVRNLEQFF	.	.	TRBV11-2	TRBJ2-1
TGTGCCAGCAGCTTAGGGCTAGCGGGAGGGCGCCAAGAGACCCAGTACTTC	CASSLGLAGGRQETQYF	TRBD2	once	TRBV7-6	TRBJ2-5
TGTGCCAGCAGCTGGACAGATGAGGGCGAGCAGTACTTC	CASSWTDEGEQYF	.	few	TRBV11-2	TRBJ2-7
TGTGCCAGCAGTTACTCGCTAGCGGGGACCTACGAGCAGTACTTC	CASSYSLAGTYEQYF	TRBD2	.	TRBV6-5	TRBJ2-7
TGCGCCAGCAGCCCATCGGACAGCACCACAGATACGCAGTATTTT	CASSPSDSTTDTQYF	.	.	TRBV5-1	TRBJ2-3
TGTGCCATCTCGTGGGGGATGGGCGATACGCAGTATTTT	CAISWGMGDTQYF	.	.	TRBV10-3	TRBJ2-3
TGTGCCAGCAGCCAGCACCCCACAGGGGCTGGGGCAGCGCCGGAGACCCAGTACTTC	CASSQHPTGAGAAPETQYF	TRBD1	few	TRBV4-2	TRBJ2-5
TGCGCCAGCAGGAAAGACAGGGGGAACACTGAAGCTTTCTTT	CASRKDRGNTEAFF	TRBD1	few	TRBV4-1	TRBJ1-1
TGTGCCAGCAGTCCCAACAGGATCAACACTGAAGCTTTCTTT	CASSPNRINTEAFF	.	.	TRBV12-3/TRBV12-4	TRBJ1-1
TGTGCCAGCAGCCAAGGCCAACCACTACCTGTGGATTCACCCCTCCACTTT	CASSQGQPLPVDSPLHF	.	few	TRBV3-1	TRBJ1-6
TGTGCCAGCAGCAGACTAGAGCAGGGGGCGGACATTCAGTACTTC	CASSRLEQGADIQYF	TRBD1	many	TRBV7-8	TRBJ2-4
TGTGCCAGCAGCCCCCGGGACAGACCAAGGGAGACCCAGTACTTC	CASSPRDRPRETQYF	TRBD1	once	TRBV3-1	TRBJ2-5
TGTGCCAGTAGTATTGGGCAGAATATAGACATTCAGTACTTC	CASSIGQNIDIQYF	.	.	TRBV19	TRBJ2-4
TGTGCCACCAGTGATCAGAGGCAGGGCGCCGGGGAGCTGTTTTTT	CATSDQRQGAGELFF	.	.	TRBV24-1	TRBJ2-2
TGTGCCACCAGTGATGCTACAACCCTCCGGTCGTTCTTC	CATSDATTLRSFF	.	few	TRBV24-1	TRBJ2-1
TGTGCCAGCAGCGTTCAAGGGGCAAACACCGGGGAGCTGTTTTTT	CASSVQGANTGELFF	.	few	TRBV7-8	TRBJ2-2
TGTGCCAGCAGCTTAAATATGGTGGGGGGCGGTGAGCAGTTCTTC	CASSLNMVGGGEQFF	.	.	TRBV7-9	TRBJ2-1
TGTGCCAGCAGCTTAGTGGCAGCCACTCCTGAAGCTTTCTTT	CASSLVAATPEAFF	.	.	TRBV7-2	TRBJ1-1